The clone carrying this T cell receptor beta chain was counted a few times. Its antigen is currently unknown. TCRalpha and TCRbeta libraries used 5'RACE with constant-segment primers and UMIs. TCRdb reanalysed the 5' RACE reads using MiXCR and keeps one entry per CDR3 protein. Found here are 430,000 or so distinct CDR3 sequences, 25% of them singletons; the top ten hold under 15%. The sample comes from a study of T-cell memory formation after mild COVID-19. Whole-study results and caveats: A second wave expanding day 15 to 37 was CD4+-biased; contracting clones were balanced. Largely, contracting CD4+ clones fell within CM and EM, and contracting CD8+ clones within EMRA. Pre-infection memory showed some responding clones, and this suggested that cross-reactive memory joined.

The CDR3 has 16 amino acids. J gave up 4 bases and V 3 bases, and 13 bases lay outside the gene matches. In germline, CDR1 is DFQATT, CDR2 SNEGSKA (reference sequence). This sequence joins TRBV20-1 and TRBJ1-2, with 8 bases that match TRBD1. This clonotype originated in an adult woman who had mild COVID-19 (a few samples of this study predate the infection). Cell type and time point are not known. The sequencing input was PBMCs or a T cell subset sorted from them (not recorded which). DNA for the CDR3: TGCAGTGCTAGTCAGACCCCCGGGACAGGAGCCTATGGCTACACCTTC. This gives the protein CSASQTPGTGAYGYTF.